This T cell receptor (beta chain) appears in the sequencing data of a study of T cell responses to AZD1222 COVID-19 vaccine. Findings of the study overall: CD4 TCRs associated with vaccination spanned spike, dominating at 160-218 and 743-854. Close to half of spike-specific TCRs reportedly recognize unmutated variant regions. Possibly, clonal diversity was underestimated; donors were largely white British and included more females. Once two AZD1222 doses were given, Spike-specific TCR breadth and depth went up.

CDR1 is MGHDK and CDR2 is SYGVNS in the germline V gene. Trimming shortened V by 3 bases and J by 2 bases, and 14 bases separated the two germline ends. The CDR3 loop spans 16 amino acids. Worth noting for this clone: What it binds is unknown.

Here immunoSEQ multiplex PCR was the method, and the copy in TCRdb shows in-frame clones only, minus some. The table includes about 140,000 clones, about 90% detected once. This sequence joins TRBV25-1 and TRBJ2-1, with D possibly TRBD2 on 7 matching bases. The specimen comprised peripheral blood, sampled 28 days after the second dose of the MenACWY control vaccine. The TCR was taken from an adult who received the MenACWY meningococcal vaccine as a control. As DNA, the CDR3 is TGTGCCAGCAGTGATAGTAGGGGGGGACCCTACAATGAGCAGTTCTTC. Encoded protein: CASSDSRGGPYNEQFF.